This entry lists 21 T cell receptor beta chains sequenced from one sample in a study of vaccination and CD4 T cells after COVID-19. Treatment described: roughly 10-day PBMC culture with coronavirus spike peptide pools or control peptides (ViraFEST assay). Their antigens are not known. The Oncomine TCR Beta short-read assay was applied to DNA of cultured CD4+ T cells. One entry per CDR3 protein results from TCRdb running MiXCR on the PCR reads. The table lists roughly 15,000 distinct CDR3 sequences, about 28% of them singletons. Specimen: cultured CD4+ T cells from blood. These receptors came from a human donor with COVID-19.

The V gene is TRBV12-3 or TRBV12-4, the J gene TRBJ1-6, with 8 bases aligning to TRBD1. V was clipped by 8 bases and J by 3 bases; unmatched bases: 3. The CDR3 consists of 14 residues. In DNA form, the CDR3 reads TGTGCCAGCGGGACAGGCCTCTATAATTCACCCCTCCACTTT. It codes for CASGTGLYNSPLHF.

This clonotype was picked up a small number of times. The rearrangement joins TRBV6-1 to TRBJ2-7; the D is unclear. Germline-derived CDR1 and CDR2 are MNHNS and SASEGT. Between the trimmed V and J ends, which lost 6 bases and 3 bases, there was a span of 6 bases. This CDR3 comprises 11 residues. CDR3 sequence reads: CASRDGYEQYF. In nucleotides, the CDR3 is TGTGCCAGCAGGGACGGCTACGAGCAGTACTTC.

This clonotype was observed a few times. CDR3 DNA sequence: TGTGCCAGCTCACCAAATCAGGGGGCCGGGGAGACCCAGTACTTC. Its translation: CASSPNQGAGETQYF. The rearrangement uses TRBV18 and TRBJ2-5; 8 nucleotides align to TRBD1. CDR3 length equals 15 residues. The V gene's germline CDR1 is KGHSH and CDR2 LQKENI. V lost 2 bases to trimming and J lost 5 bases; unmatched junction nucleotides: 7.

This clonotype showed up just a few times. This chain links TRBV4-1 with TRBJ1-2, with 7 bases aligning to TRBD1. Germline-derived CDR1 and CDR2 are MGHRA and YSYEKL. J gave up 6 bases and V 1 base, and 5 bases lay outside the gene matches. This CDR3 spans 14 amino acids. CDR3 sequence reads: CASSQGQGRHGYTF. CDR3 DNA: TGCGCCAGCAGCCAAGGACAGGGAAGACATGGCTACACCTTC.

The chain couples TRBV12-3 or TRBV12-4 to TRBJ1-2, with 10 bases identical to TRBD1. This CDR3 is built from 16 residues. The V segment lost 3 bases and the J segment 4 bases; nucleotides outside the gene matches: 8. CDR3 DNA: TGTGCCAGCAGTTTGGCTGGACAGGGGGATGTCTATGGCTACACCTTC. It codes for CASSLAGQGDVYGYTF.

This clonotype counts as medium-sized (0.01 to 0.1%). This chain connects TRBV27 to TRBJ1-5; D may be TRBD1 (5 bases). Between the trimmed V and J ends, which lost 3 bases and 2 bases, there was a span of 14 bases. CDR1 and CDR2 (germline): MNHEY, SMNVEV (reference sequence). The CDR3 has 16 residues. The CDR3 here is CASSFYSRAGNQPQHF. CDR3 coding DNA: TGTGCCAGCAGTTTTTATTCCAGGGCCGGCAATCAGCCCCAGCATTTT.

This clonotype occurred a few times. The CDR3 DNA reads TGTGCCAGCAGCCAAGTATGGGACAGGGGCTACCCGGATTATGGCTACACCTTC. Protein product: CASSQVWDRGYPDYGYTF. This chain joins TRBV14 and TRBJ1-2; TRBD1 matches 10 bases. The CDR3 loop spans 18 amino acids. CDR1 is SGHDN and CDR2 is FVKESK in the germline V gene. J lost 5 bases, V lost 1 base, and 13 bases had no gene match.

In this sample, this clonotype turned up a few times. The chain uses TRBV6-2 or TRBV6-3 and TRBJ1-2; the D gene is possibly TRBD1 (6 bases). The CDR3 contains 16 residues. With 0 bases removed from V and 1 base from J, the gap between germline ends came to 12 bases. The germline V gene encodes CDR1 MNHEY and CDR2 SVGEGT. The CDR3: CASSYSSQGLNYGYTF. Here the CDR3 DNA reads TGTGCCAGCAGTTACTCTTCCCAGGGGCTTAACTATGGCTACACCTTC.

This clonotype was found a few times. V usage is TRBV6-1 and J usage is TRBJ2-7; tentative D call: TRBD2 (6 bases). The CDR3 extends over 14 amino acids. Germline CDR1 is MNHNS and CDR2 is SASEGT. V gave up 6 bases and J gave up 4 bases, with 16 bases separating them. Here the CDR3 reads CASRGLKSPYEQYF. The CDR3 DNA reads TGTGCCAGCAGAGGACTAAAATCTCCGTACGAGCAGTACTTC.

V gene TRBV7-2 combines with J gene TRBJ2-5, with D possibly TRBD1 on 5 matching bases. Germline loops: CDR1 SGHTA, CDR2 FQGNSA. This CDR3 is built from 11 residues. Trimming took 5 bases from V and 5 from J, leaving 6 bases between them. The CDR3 bases are TGTGCCAGCAGCCCAGGGGAGACCCAGTACTTC. It is translated as CASSPGETQYF.

There are a few counts of this clonotype. This sequence joins TRBV12-1 and TRBJ1-1; the table gives TRBD1 as D, unverified against the DNA. TRBV12-1 is an annotated pseudogene. This CDR3 is 11 amino acids long. CDR3 sequence (DNA): TGTGCCAGCAGCGTCCCTTATGAAGCTTTCTTT. This encodes CASSVPYEAFF.

This rearrangement joins TRBV7-2 to TRBJ2-1; possible D gene TRBD1, 6 bases. The CDR3 runs 14 residues. Between the trimmed V and J ends, which lost 4 bases and 9 bases, there was a span of 16 bases. Germline lookup yields CDR1 SGHTA and CDR2 FQGNSA. The DNA of the CDR3 is TGTGCCAGCAGCTCGGCAGGGGTGGGTATTGAGCAGTTCTTC. Protein: CASSSAGVGIEQFF.

In its sample, this clonotype was seen a few times. The V gene is TRBV5-1, the J gene TRBJ2-7, with TRBD2 as a possible D gene (5 bases). CDR1 is SGHRS, CDR2 YFSETQ, per germline. This CDR3 region has 13 residues. The germline V and J ends were trimmed by 4 bases and 3 bases, with 11 bases remaining between them. CDR3 in DNA: TGCGCCAGCAGCCCCGGACTCTTCTACGAGCAGTACTTC. Its translation is CASSPGLFYEQYF.

The chain combines TRBV28 with TRBJ1-4, with D tentatively TRBD1 (5 bases). Germline CDR1 reads MDHEN; CDR2 reads SYDVKM. The CDR3 length is 15 residues. V lost 7 bases, J lost 7 bases, and 19 bases lay in between. The CDR3 spells CASKVPGVVAEKLFF. Written as DNA, the CDR3 is TGTGCCAGCAAGGTGCCGGGGGTCGTGGCTGAAAAACTGTTTTTT.

This clonotype was counted only a few times. The CDR3 DNA sequence: TGTGCCAGCAGTTACTCGAACAGGGTAAACACTGAAGCTTTCTTT. It yields the protein CASSYSNRVNTEAFF. The rearrangement joins TRBV6-5 to TRBJ1-1, with a tentative D call TRBD1 (6 bases). The V and J ends lost 0 bases and 2 bases respectively, with 10 bases between them. This CDR3 spans 15 amino acids. Germline values: CDR1 MNHEY, CDR2 SVGAGI.

The chain uses TRBV7-2 and TRBJ2-1; 7 bases agree with TRBD2. The CDR3 is 15 residues long. J lost 9 bases, V lost 1 base, and 9 bases had no gene match. CDR1 is SGHTA, CDR2 FQGNSA, per germline. CDR3 nucleotide sequence: TGTGCCAGCAGCTTAGAATCGTTAGGCGGGGGTGAGCAGTTCTTC. Its translation: CASSLESLGGGEQFF. The whole variable domain, remainder taken from reference TRBV7-2 and TRBJ2-1, is GAGVSQSPSNKVTEKGKDVELRCDPISGHTALYWYRQSLGQGLEFLIYFQGNSAPDKSGLPSDRFSAERTGGSVSTLTIQRTQQEDSAVYLCASSLESLGGGEQFFGPGTRLTVL.

The J gene is TRBJ2-7, the V gene TRBV2; 9 bases match TRBD1. Germline V gene lookup returns CDR1 SNHLY and CDR2 FYNNEI. Trimming cost V 7 bases and J 0 bases; bases outside gene matches: 4. CDR3 length: 14 amino acids. The CDR3 region is CASIWDRASYEQYF. The CDR3 DNA reads TGTGCCAGCATTTGGGACAGGGCCTCCTACGAGCAGTACTTC.

This sequence joins TRBV19 and TRBJ1-5, with D possibly matching TRBD1 (5 bases). The CDR3 consists of 13 residues. Germline-derived CDR1 and CDR2 are LNHDA and SQIVND (reference sequence). Trimming left V 1 base short and J 9 bases short, with 10 bases between. CDR3 loop: CASSIGDAMPQHF. The CDR3 bases are TGTGCCAGTAGTATAGGGGACGCCATGCCCCAGCATTTT.

This clonotype was seen only a few times. The chain links TRBV7-2 to TRBJ1-6; a weak D match, TRBD1 (5 bases). Germline assignment: CDR1 SGHTA and CDR2 FQGNSA. V was shortened by 1 base and J by 15 bases, with 22 bases between the two germline ends. The CDR3 loop spans 16 amino acids. CDR3 protein: CASSLVGRGYSLGLHF. The CDR3 nucleotides read TGTGCCAGCAGCTTAGTAGGTCGGGGCTATTCGTTGGGCCTCCACTTT.

The chain combines TRBV6-1 with TRBJ2-5; 10 bases fit TRBD1. CDR3 size: 14 residues. After removal of 9 bases from V and 5 bases from J, the junction contained 9 bases not matched to a gene. Germline V CDR1 and CDR2: MNHNS, SASEGT. This CDR3 reads CASMDRGFRETQYF. The DNA of the CDR3 is TGTGCCAGTATGGACAGGGGGTTTCGGGAGACCCAGTACTTC.

The chain employs TRBV7-2 and TRBJ2-3; the D is unclear. Trimming removed 3 bases from V and 0 bases from J, with 10 bases in between. Germline V gives CDR1 SGHTA, CDR2 FQGNSA. The CDR3 sequence is 15 residues long. The CDR3 region has the DNA TGTGCCAGCAGCTTCACGGCAACTAGCACAGATACGCAGTATTTT. It is translated as CASSFTATSTDTQYF.